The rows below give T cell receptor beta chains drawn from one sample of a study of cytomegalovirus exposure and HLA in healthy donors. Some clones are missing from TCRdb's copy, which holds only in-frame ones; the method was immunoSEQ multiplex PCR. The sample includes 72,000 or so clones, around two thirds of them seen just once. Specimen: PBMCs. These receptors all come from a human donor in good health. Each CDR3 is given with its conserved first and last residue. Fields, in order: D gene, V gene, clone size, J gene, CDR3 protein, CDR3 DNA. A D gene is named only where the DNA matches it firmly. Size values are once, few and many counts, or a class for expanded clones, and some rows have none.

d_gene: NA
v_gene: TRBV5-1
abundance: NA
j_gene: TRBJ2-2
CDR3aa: CASRSDTNTGELFF
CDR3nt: TGCGCCAGCAGGTCAGACACGAACACCGGGGAGCTGTTTTTT

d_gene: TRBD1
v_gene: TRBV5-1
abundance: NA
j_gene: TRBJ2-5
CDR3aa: CASSSTGLETQYF
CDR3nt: TGCGCCAGCAGCTCGACAGGGCTTGAGACCCAGTACTTC

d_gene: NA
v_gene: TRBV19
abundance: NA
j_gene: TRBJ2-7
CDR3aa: CASSIIGVSGDYEQYF
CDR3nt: TGTGCCAGTAGTATAATTGGTGTATCAGGGGACTACGAGCAGTACTTC

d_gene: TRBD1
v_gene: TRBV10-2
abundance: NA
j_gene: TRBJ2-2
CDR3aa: CAIRDRGFGAELFF
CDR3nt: TGCGCCATCCGGGACAGGGGATTCGGCGCGGAGCTGTTTTTT

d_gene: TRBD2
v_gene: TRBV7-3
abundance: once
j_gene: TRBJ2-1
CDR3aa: CASASGSDGNEQFF
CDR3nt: TGTGCCAGCGCCAGCGGGAGCGACGGGAATGAGCAGTTCTTC

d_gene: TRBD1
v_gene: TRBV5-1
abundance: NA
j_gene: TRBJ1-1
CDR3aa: CASSLGDRAWSTEAFF
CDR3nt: TGCGCCAGCAGCTTGGGGGACAGGGCGTGGAGCACTGAAGCTTTCTTT

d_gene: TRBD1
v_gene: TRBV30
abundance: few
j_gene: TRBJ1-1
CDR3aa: CAWSGDRRNTEAFF
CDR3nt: TGTGCCTGGAGTGGGGACAGGAGAAACACTGAAGCTTTCTTT

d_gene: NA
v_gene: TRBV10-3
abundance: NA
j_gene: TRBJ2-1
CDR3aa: CAISEPERAYNEQFF
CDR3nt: TGTGCCATCAGTGAGCCCGAGCGGGCCTACAATGAGCAGTTCTTC

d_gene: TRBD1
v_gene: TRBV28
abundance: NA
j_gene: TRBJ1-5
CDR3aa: CASSWGQGAGRQPQHF
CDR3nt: TGTGCCAGCAGTTGGGGACAGGGGGCGGGCCGTCAGCCCCAGCATTTT

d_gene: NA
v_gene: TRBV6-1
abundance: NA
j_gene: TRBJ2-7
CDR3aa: CASSPGGSYYEQYF
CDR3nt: TGTGCCAGCAGTCCCGGGGGATCTTACTACGAGCAGTACTTC

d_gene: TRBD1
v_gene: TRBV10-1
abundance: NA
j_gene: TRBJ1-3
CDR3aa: CASSTIRDSPGNTIYF
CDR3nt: TGCGCCAGCAGTACAATCCGGGACAGTCCTGGAAACACCATATATTTT

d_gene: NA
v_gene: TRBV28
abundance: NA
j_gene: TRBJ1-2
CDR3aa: CASTPSPGWNYGYTF
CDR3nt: TGTGCCAGCACCCCATCCCCAGGTTGGAACTATGGCTACACCTTC

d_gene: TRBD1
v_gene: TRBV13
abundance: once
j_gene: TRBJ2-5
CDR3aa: CASSLGDRQETQYF
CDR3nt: TGTGCCAGCAGCTTGGGGGACAGGCAAGAGACCCAGTACTTC

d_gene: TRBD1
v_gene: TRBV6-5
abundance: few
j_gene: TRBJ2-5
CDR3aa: CASSEGARETQYF
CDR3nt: TGTGCCAGCAGCGAGGGGGCTCGGGAGACCCAGTACTTC

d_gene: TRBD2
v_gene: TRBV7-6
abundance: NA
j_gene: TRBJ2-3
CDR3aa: CASSSRTSGRTDTQYF
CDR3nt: TGTGCCAGCAGCTCCCGGACTAGCGGGAGAACAGATACGCAGTATTTT

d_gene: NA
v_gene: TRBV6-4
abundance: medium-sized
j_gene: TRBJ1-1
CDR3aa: CASRYRENTEAFF
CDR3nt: TGTGCCAGCAGATACAGGGAGAACACTGAAGCTTTCTTT

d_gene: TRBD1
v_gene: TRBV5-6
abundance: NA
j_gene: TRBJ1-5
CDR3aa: CASSLGQGAGYQPQHF
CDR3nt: TGTGCCAGCAGCTTGGGACAGGGGGCGGGATATCAGCCCCAGCATTTT

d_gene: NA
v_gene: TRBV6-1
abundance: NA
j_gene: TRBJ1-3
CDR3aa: CASSGERGFGNTIYF
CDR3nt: TGTGCCAGCAGTGGGGAAAGGGGATTTGGAAACACCATATATTTT

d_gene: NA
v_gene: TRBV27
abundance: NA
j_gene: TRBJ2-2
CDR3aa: CASSPRTKPNTGELFF
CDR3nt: TGTGCCAGCAGTCCCAGGACAAAGCCGAACACCGGGGAGCTGTTTTTT

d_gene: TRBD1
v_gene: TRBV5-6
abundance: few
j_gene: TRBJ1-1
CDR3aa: CASSIPGTGREAFF
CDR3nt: TGTGCCAGCAGCATCCCCGGGACAGGAAGGGAAGCTTTCTTT

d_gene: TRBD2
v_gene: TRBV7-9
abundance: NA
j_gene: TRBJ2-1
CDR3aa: CASSFLAGGSNEQFF
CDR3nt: TGTGCCAGCAGCTTCCTAGCGGGAGGGTCCAATGAGCAGTTCTTC

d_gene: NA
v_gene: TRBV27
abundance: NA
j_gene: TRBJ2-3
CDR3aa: CASSLRHLTDTQYF
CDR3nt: TGTGCCAGCAGTTTACGACACCTCACAGATACGCAGTATTTT

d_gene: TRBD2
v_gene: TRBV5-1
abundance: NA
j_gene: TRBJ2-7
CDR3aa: CASSRLAGDYEQYF
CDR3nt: TGCGCCAGCAGCCGGCTAGCGGGAGACTACGAGCAGTACTTC

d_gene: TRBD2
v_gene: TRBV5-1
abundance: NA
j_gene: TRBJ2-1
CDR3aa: CASSFIGREYNEQFF
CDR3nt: TGCGCCAGCAGCTTTATCGGGAGGGAGTACAATGAGCAGTTCTTC

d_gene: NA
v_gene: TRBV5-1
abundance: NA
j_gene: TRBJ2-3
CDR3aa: CASSLGGGEDTQYF
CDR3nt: TGCGCCAGCAGCTTGGGAGGGGGGGAAGATACGCAGTATTTT

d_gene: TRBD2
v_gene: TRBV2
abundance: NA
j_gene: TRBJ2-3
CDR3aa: CASERERDTDTQYF
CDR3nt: TGTGCCAGCGAGCGGGAGAGAGACACAGATACGCAGTATTTT

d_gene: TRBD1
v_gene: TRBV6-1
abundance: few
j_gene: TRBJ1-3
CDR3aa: CASRTGMTVSTIYF
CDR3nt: TGTGCCAGCCGGACAGGGATGACTGTGAGCACCATATATTTT

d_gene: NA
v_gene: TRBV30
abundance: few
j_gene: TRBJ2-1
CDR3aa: CAWSVDAALYLNEQFF
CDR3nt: TGTGCCTGGAGTGTAGATGCGGCCTTATATCTCAATGAGCAGTTCTTC

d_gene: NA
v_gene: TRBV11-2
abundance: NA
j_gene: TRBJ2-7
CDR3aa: CASSLEDRFYEQYF
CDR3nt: TGTGCCAGCAGCTTAGAAGACAGGTTCTACGAGCAGTACTTC

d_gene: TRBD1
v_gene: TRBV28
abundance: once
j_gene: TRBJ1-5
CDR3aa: CASSLGTDVQPQHF
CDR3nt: TGTGCCAGCAGTCTCGGGACAGATGTGCAGCCCCAGCATTTT

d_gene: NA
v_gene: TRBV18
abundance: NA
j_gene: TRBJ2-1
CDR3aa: CASSPQGVNEQFF
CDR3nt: TGTGCCAGCTCACCACAGGGGGTCAATGAGCAGTTCTTC

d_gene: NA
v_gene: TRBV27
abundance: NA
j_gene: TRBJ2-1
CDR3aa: CASSRGTVTNEQFF
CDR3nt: TGTGCCAGCTCCCGGGGGACAGTCACCAATGAGCAGTTCTTC

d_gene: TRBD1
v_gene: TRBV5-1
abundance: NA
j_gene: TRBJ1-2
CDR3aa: CASSPTGGKTNYGYTF
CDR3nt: TGCGCCAGCAGCCCGACAGGGGGCAAAACTAACTATGGCTACACCTTC

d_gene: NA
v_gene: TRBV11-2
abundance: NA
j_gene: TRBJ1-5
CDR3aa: CASSLRPGSSNQPQHF
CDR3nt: TGTGCCAGCAGCTTACGGCCGGGTTCTAGCAATCAGCCCCAGCATTTT

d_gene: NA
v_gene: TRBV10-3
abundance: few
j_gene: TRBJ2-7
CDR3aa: CAISETSPGEQYF
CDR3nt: TGTGCCATCAGTGAAACCTCACCCGGCGAGCAGTACTTC

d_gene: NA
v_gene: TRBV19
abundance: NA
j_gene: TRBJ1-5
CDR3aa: CASSIRTSGVGQPQHF
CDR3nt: TGTGCCAGTAGTATCCGTACCTCAGGGGTGGGGCAGCCCCAGCATTTT

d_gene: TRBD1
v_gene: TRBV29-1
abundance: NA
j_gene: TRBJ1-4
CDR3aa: CSIQGPNEKLFF
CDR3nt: TGCAGCATACAGGGGCCTAATGAAAAACTGTTTTTT

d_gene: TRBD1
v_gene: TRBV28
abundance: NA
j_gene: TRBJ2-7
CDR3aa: CASSLNRGYEQYF
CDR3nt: TGTGCCAGCAGTTTAAACAGGGGTTACGAGCAGTACTTC

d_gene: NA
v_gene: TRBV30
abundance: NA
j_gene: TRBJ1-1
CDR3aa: CAWSNGRGEAFF
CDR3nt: TGTGCCTGGAGCAATGGGAGGGGCGAAGCTTTCTTT

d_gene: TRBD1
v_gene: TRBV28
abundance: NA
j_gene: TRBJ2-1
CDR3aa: CASHRGGSYNEQFF
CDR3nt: TGTGCCAGCCACAGGGGCGGCTCCTACAATGAGCAGTTCTTC

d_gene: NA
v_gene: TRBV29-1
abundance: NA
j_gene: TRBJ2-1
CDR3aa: CSVEIFSYNEQFF
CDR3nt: TGCAGCGTTGAAATCTTCTCCTACAATGAGCAGTTCTTC

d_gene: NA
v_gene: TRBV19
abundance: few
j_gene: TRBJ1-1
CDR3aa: CASSNQQTNTEAFF
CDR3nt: TGTGCCAGTAGTAACCAACAGACCAACACTGAAGCTTTCTTT

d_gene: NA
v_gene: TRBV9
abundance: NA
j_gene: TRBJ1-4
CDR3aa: CASSVSGASVEKLFF
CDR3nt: TGTGCCAGCAGCGTAAGTGGGGCATCAGTCGAAAAACTGTTTTTT

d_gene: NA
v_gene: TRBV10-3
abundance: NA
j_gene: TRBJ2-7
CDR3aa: CAISEGGLNYEQYF
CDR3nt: TGTGCCATCAGTGAGGGAGGACTGAACTACGAGCAGTACTTC

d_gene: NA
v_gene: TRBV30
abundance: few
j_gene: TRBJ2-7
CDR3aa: CAWSKGSGVASEQYF
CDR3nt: TGTGCCTGGAGTAAAGGATCGGGGGTAGCTTCCGAGCAGTACTTC

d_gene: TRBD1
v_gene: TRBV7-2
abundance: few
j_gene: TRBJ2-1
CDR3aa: CASSQGDRDNEQFF
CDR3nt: TGTGCCAGCAGCCAAGGGGACAGGGACAATGAGCAGTTCTTC

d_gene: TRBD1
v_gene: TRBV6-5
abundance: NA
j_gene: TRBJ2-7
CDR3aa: CASSPTGGVYAQYF
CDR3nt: TGTGCCAGCTCACCAACAGGGGGCGTTTACGCGCAGTACTTC

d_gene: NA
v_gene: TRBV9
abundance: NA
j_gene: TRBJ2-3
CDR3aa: CASSAKSTDTQYF
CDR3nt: TGTGCCAGCAGTGCGAAGAGCACAGATACGCAGTATTTT

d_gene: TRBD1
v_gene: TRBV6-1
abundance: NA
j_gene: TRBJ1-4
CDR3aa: CASSAGGDRESVNEKLFF
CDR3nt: TGTGCCAGCAGTGCTGGGGGGGACAGGGAGTCAGTTAATGAAAAACTGTTTTTT

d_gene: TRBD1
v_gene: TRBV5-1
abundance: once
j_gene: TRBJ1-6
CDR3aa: CASSSLTGVRGNSPLHF
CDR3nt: TGCGCCAGCAGCTCCCTTACAGGGGTTCGTGGTAATTCACCCCTCCACTTT

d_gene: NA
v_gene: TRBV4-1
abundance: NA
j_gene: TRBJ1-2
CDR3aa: CASSQVAGPYGYTF
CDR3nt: TGCGCCAGCAGCCAAGTTGCGGGACCCTATGGCTACACCTTC

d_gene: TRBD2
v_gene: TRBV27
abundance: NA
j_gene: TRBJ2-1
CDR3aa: CASSRAGGDYNEQFF
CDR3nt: TGTGCCAGCAGTCGAGCGGGGGGAGACTACAATGAGCAGTTCTTC

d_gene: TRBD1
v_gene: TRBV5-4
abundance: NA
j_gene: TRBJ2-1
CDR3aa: CASSWDRGSYNEQFF
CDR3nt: TGTGCCAGCAGTTGGGACAGGGGTTCCTACAATGAGCAGTTCTTC